This T cell receptor beta chain appears in the sequencing data of a study of shared clonotypes between healthy human individuals. Naive CD8 cells comprised CD45RO-negative, CCR7-positively selected cells, excluding terminally differentiated effector memory CD45RA+ cells. The donors were all Caucasian adults (living in Nashville, Tennessee). This clone appeared a single time. Its antigen remains unknown. Overall study findings and caveats: Despite large depth, sorted-subset datasets appeared incompletely sequenced. The donor pool, a small one, limited the genetic and exposure-history diversity represented.

Germline loops: CDR1 SEHNR, CDR2 FQNEAQ (reference sequence). The length of the CDR3 is 12 residues. V lost 4 bases and J 6 bases, leaving 10 bases between the germline ends. Researchers divided each subset's genomic DNA evenly across several immunoSEQ plates. TCRdb's copy holds only in-frame clones and misses some; the assay was immunoSEQ multiplex PCR. This sample has some 2.1 million clones, with around 93% found just once. The source of this sequence is a man between 18 and 29 years old in good health. Some clones in this sample may be carry-over from other donors' samples. This sequence joins TRBV7-9 and TRBJ2-7, with D possibly matching TRBD2 (6 bases). Input material: naive CD8+ T cells from PBMCs. CDR3 sequence: CASSWGVGEQYF. CDR3 nucleotides: TGTGCCAGCAGCTGGGGGGTAGGCGAGCAGTACTTC.